The sequence of this T cell receptor beta chain was determined in a study of cytomegalovirus exposure and HLA in healthy donors (dated by TCRdb to about 2017). Regarding the study in general: According to an earlier analysis of a few hundred of the donors, some 180 million T cells yielded 95 million to 140 million unique TCR beta sequences and less than 300 Gb of sequence data. HLA typing included class I and class II loci at four-digit resolution. In the later analysis, no new phenotypic data were used to find candidate immune exposures; instead, reliance was placed on TCR beta sequences and their occurrence across donors. Across some 400 genotyped donors of the cohort, an average of approximately 200,000 unique TCR beta nucleotide sequences per donor were sequenced, and around 19% of those sequences were non-productive. Of the roughly 400 genotyped donors, approximately 83% fell in the genetic ancestry cluster associated with self-reported Caucasian donors. A few DR-DQ haplotypes were treated as single units for association and clustering because of strong linkage in the cohort. In a later analysis, previously published TCR beta repertoires from about 640 donors were re-analyzed and high-resolution HLA genotyping was added so that TCR occurrence patterns could be studied. In an earlier analysis of roughly 580 of the donors, high-throughput TCR beta sequencing was used to judge whether each TCR beta V gene segment behaved as functional or pseudogenic. Genome-wide SNP genotypes for about 65% of the roughly 670 donors were used in a later genetic analysis, which treated that subset as a discovery cohort. The number of typed donors differed by locus: roughly 620-630 for A, B, C, DRB1 and DQB1; some 500 for DQA1; some 610 for DPA1; and around 450 for DPB1. An early release covering about 600 HLA-typed donors comprised approximately 300 gigabases of sequencing data and tens of millions of unique TCR sequences. The study aimed to test whether cataloging public T cell receptors could reveal signatures of past pathogen exposure. The study combined high-throughput TCR immunosequencing, statistical association of individual TCRs with disease status, and machine learning to predict cytomegalovirus infection status. Alongside the repertoire data, information on donor age, sex, ethnicity and CMV serostatus was compiled. Along with the approximately 700-subject first cohort, a separate validation cohort of some 130 different subjects was used. The T cell repertoires of about 700 subjects were profiled by immunosequencing and related to cytomegalovirus serostatus. All discovery cohort repertoires had been generated on a single sequencing platform. Broad study findings and their caveats: This cohort had only TCR beta chains sequenced, and the lack of alpha or paired-chain data limited which features could be detected. Over 15 rarely observed V segments, including chromosome 9 orphons, were excluded from the earlier analysis of just under 600 of the donors because counts were too low. The study gave a list of under 200 TCR beta chains associated with cytomegalovirus. In a later analysis, several top co-occurrence clusters were reported to appear linked to parvovirus B19, influenza, CMV and Epstein-Barr virus. According to the authors, the approach could potentially be generalized to other disease states and immunological phenotypes. V-gene and J-gene trimming of TCR beta chains was associated with a missense DCLRE1C variant in a later genetic analysis, and the association was replicated in an independent cohort. A further reported finding was that TCR beta sequences accurately predicted the HLA-A and HLA-B alleles for most subjects in the first cohort. In both the original and validation cohorts, the classifier was reported to diagnose cytomegalovirus status with high specificity and sensitivity. A later analysis found that HLA-associated TCR beta chains were more clonally expanded and had lower generation probabilities than equally common non-associated chains. In a later genetic analysis, fewer N-insertions in productive TCRs were reported among donors in an Asian-associated ancestry cluster than the roughly 700-donor mean. An earlier analysis of several hundred of the donors showed that most TCR beta V segments appeared in productive rearrangements either about 87% or about 30% of the time, which broadly matched IMGT annotations. Presence/absence analyses assumed roughly uniform sequencing depth across donors, an assumption that may not hold. Correlated functional status among segregating V segments might reflect linkage disequilibrium, but an unknown experimental factor could not be ruled out. While some public TCRs were present in many individuals, most TCR sequences turned up only very rarely across donors. CMV serostatus was the only immune exposure information available for the cohort. A later analysis associated some 17,000 TCR beta sequences with specific HLA alleles at a false discovery rate of 0.05. When HLA alleles, especially DR and DQ, strongly co-occurred, attributing TCR associations to individual alleles was difficult. Some IMGT-functional V segments, including TRBV6-2 and TRBV6-3, could not be distinguished by the 87-base-pair reads and were therefore excluded. HLA typing was unavailable for some donors at each locus, so association tests used only the typed subset. In a later analysis, most CMV-associated TCR beta chains were found to appear HLA-restricted, with HLA associations seemingly driven largely by CMV exposure. A later analysis found that TCR association rates varied across HLA loci, with DRB1 alleles showing the most associated TCRs and HLA-C alleles the fewest. A cluster of highly shared sequence variants was judged likely to be a technical artifact of the sequencing pipeline. In vitro tests confirmed that three of the cytomegalovirus-associated TCR beta chains recognize cytomegalovirus antigens.

The receptor library was made with the immunoSEQ multiplex PCR assay. The multiplex PCR relied on a mix of 60 forward primers for TCR Vbeta segments and 13 reverse primers for TCR Jbeta segments. The CDR3 region of rearranged TCR beta genes was amplified from genomic DNA by a multiplex PCR assay. Amplified TCR beta libraries were sequenced as 87-base-pair reads on the Illumina HiSeq System. On the authors' methods: A later analysis tallied roughly 76 million unique TCR beta chains across the 660 or so repertoires, and approximately 11 million of those chains were shared by two or more donors. Raw reads were error-corrected and collapsed into unique sequences by a nearest-neighbor algorithm in which closely related sequences were merged to remove PCR and sequencing errors. To assign V, D and J gene segments, CDR3 sequences were aligned to IMGT reference sequences. For a sequence to be retained, a match of at least six nucleotides to both a V gene segment and a J gene segment was required. A rearrangement was called productive if the CDR3 had no stop codons and remained in frame with V and J, and every other rearrangement was called non-productive. Following IMGT convention, CDR3 was defined as the stretch from the second conserved V-encoded cysteine to the conserved J-encoded phenylalanine. The earlier analysis of more than 450 of the donors excluded sequences that lacked an unambiguous match to a single V gene segment. In an earlier analysis of 450 to 750 of the donors, a V segment was called functional when productive rearrangements were above 56.7%, and segregating when the standard deviation between donors exceeded 5%. To diagnose cytomegalovirus status from the catalog of TCR beta chain sequences, a statistical classification framework was built. In a later analysis, V and J genes were assigned by comparing TCR nucleotide sequences against IMGT/GENE-DB human TR gene sequences. The TCRdist pipeline was used in a later analysis to assign CDR3 sequences and most-parsimonious VDJ recombination scenarios. In a later analysis, each TCR beta chain was defined by its CDR3 amino acid sequence together with its V-gene family, and reads without a unique V-gene family were excluded. As a way to deal with suspected cross-contamination and a sequencing artifact, a later analysis dropped hundreds of nucleotide sequences that were highly shared and had low generation probability. In a later analysis, a clonal expansion index for each public chain was calculated from normalized within-repertoire ranks of inferred template counts. In a later analysis, generation probabilities were computed with a VDJ recombination model fitted to out-of-frame rearrangements, and the resulting probabilities were checked against IGoR. Hypergeometric tests were used in a later analysis to score TCR-TCR, TCR-HLA and TCR-CMV co-occurrence, with a repertoire-size bias correction applied to the TCR pairs. In a later analysis, false discovery rates were estimated by permuting HLA or CMV assignments 20 times. A later analysis grouped co-occurring TCRs with DBSCAN, adding TCRdist sequence similarity when clustering within HLA-allele-positive subsets. Repertoires with fewer than 30,000 or more than 120,000 public chains, plus five repertoires with anomalous nucleotide sharing, were excluded from co-occurrence clustering. TCRdb's version of the immuneACCESS table is confined to in-frame rearrangements and falls short of the full clone set. An unresolved V gene accounts for under half of the shortfall where checked; the remainder is of unknown origin. Clone size and V and J calls were adopted from that table, with D and trimming inferred from the DNA. The sample has 150,000 to 200,000 clones on record, approximately 80% of them singletons. The ten largest account for about a tenth of the sample.

The cohort was made up of about 670 healthy bone marrow donors. Cohort members were all nominally healthy when sampled, although unrecorded immune exposures were likely present. The donor was CMV seropositive and belonged to the group of some 290 seropositive cohort members. Each donor provided a peripheral blood sample, and peripheral blood mononuclear cells were used for TCR beta sequencing. The Qiagen DNeasy Blood Extraction Kit was used to extract genomic DNA from the blood cell samples. CDR1 is given as GTSNPN and CDR2 as SVGIG, both from the germline V gene (reference sequence). There are 14 amino acids in the CDR3, from cysteine to phenylalanine inclusive. Left in the record is the CDR3 DNA by itself, 42 bases read in frame from the first base. V was cut back by 2 bases and J by 0 bases, leaving a gap of 10 bases between them. As to this clone: Its antigen target is currently unknown. Within one base of it there is no much larger clone, and no base qualities were kept.

Sequencing was carried out using PBMCs. The source of this sequence is a man aged 18 to 30 in good health and CMV-seropositive. Recombination linked TRBV30 to TRBJ1-1, and TRBD1 may be the D gene, going by 6 matching bases. The nucleotide sequence reads as follows: TGTGCCTGGAGTCCGGGACACATGAACACTGAAGCTTTCTTT. This encodes CAWSPGHMNTEAFF.